A selection of T cell receptor beta chains follows, all from one sample in a study of T cell responses to AZD1222 COVID-19 vaccine. TCRdb's copy holds only in-frame clones and misses some; the assay was immunoSEQ multiplex PCR. The table shows roughly 140,000 clones, with around 95% occurring only once. The sequencing used peripheral blood, collected on day 0 of AZD1222 vaccination. These receptor sequences come from an adult in good health. Each CDR3 is given with its conserved first and last residue. Each record gives: J gene, V gene, clone size, D gene, CDR3 protein, CDR3 DNA. The D gene is left open where the match is weak. Some rows mark clone size as missing; the rest say once, few, many or name a class of expanded clone.

J: TRBJ1-1
V: TRBV4-1
size: NA
D: NA
CDR3: CASSQALGQSLGEAFF
DNA: TGCGCCAGCAGCCAAGCGTTGGGCCAGAGCCTCGGTGAAGCTTTCTTT

J: TRBJ2-1
V: TRBV4-2
size: few
D: NA
CDR3: CASSQGGRVRYNEQFF
DNA: TGTGCCAGCAGCCAAGGCGGGCGGGTCCGCTACAATGAGCAGTTCTTC

J: TRBJ1-2
V: TRBV5-6
size: NA
D: TRBD1
CDR3: CASSPDGQENYGYTF
DNA: TGTGCCAGCAGCCCCGACGGACAGGAAAACTATGGCTACACCTTC

J: TRBJ2-1
V: TRBV19
size: NA
D: NA
CDR3: CASSIGTDYNEQFF
DNA: TGTGCCAGTAGTATAGGGACAGACTACAATGAGCAGTTCTTC

J: TRBJ1-2
V: TRBV5-8
size: NA
D: NA
CDR3: CASSSIGTLISYGYTF
DNA: TGTGCCAGCAGCTCGATCGGGACACTCATATCGTATGGCTACACCTTC

J: TRBJ2-2
V: TRBV6-5
size: NA
D: TRBD2
CDR3: CASSYGLAAGELFF
DNA: TGTGCCAGCAGTTATGGACTAGCAGCCGGGGAGCTGTTTTTT

J: TRBJ2-5
V: TRBV5-5
size: NA
D: NA
CDR3: CASSPNQETQYF
DNA: TGTGCCAGCAGCCCGAACCAAGAGACCCAGTACTTC

J: TRBJ2-1
V: TRBV28
size: NA
D: TRBD2
CDR3: CASSLPGLAGSGSKFF
DNA: TGTGCCAGCAGTTTGCCGGGACTAGCGGGGAGTGGAAGTAAGTTCTTC

J: TRBJ1-6
V: TRBV4-2
size: NA
D: NA
CDR3: CASSQAQLGPDLESPLHF
DNA: TGTGCCAGCAGCCAAGCACAATTAGGACCCGACCTGGAGTCACCCCTCCACTTT

J: TRBJ1-2
V: TRBV6-1
size: NA
D: NA
CDR3: CASSDTPRGYTF
DNA: TGTGCCAGCAGTGATACCCCGAGGGGCTACACCTTC

J: TRBJ1-5
V: TRBV27
size: NA
D: TRBD1
CDR3: CASSPRDRRTYSNQPQHF
DNA: TGTGCCAGCAGTCCACGGGACAGGAGAACATATAGCAATCAGCCCCAGCATTTT

J: TRBJ1-1
V: TRBV6-6
size: NA
D: NA
CDR3: CASSLPRGDTVNTEAFF
DNA: TGTGCCAGCAGTCTACCACGGGGGGACACAGTGAACACTGAAGCTTTCTTT

J: TRBJ1-1
V: TRBV18
size: NA
D: NA
CDR3: CASSPAENTEAFF
DNA: TGTGCCAGCTCACCAGCCGAGAACACTGAAGCTTTCTTT

J: TRBJ1-1
V: TRBV5-1
size: NA
D: TRBD1
CDR3: CASSPRTGITEAFF
DNA: TGCGCCAGCAGCCCGAGGACAGGGATCACTGAAGCTTTCTTT

J: TRBJ2-1
V: TRBV27
size: NA
D: TRBD2
CDR3: CASSFSLGGGAYNEQFF
DNA: TGTGCCAGCAGTTTCTCTCTAGGCGGGGGGGCTTACAATGAGCAGTTCTTC

J: TRBJ1-5
V: TRBV4-2
size: NA
D: NA
CDR3: CASSQDAGNSNQPQHF
DNA: TGTGCCAGCAGCCAAGATGCAGGGAATAGCAATCAGCCCCAGCATTTT

J: TRBJ1-5
V: TRBV27
size: NA
D: NA
CDR3: CASSLLSGINQPQHF
DNA: TGTGCCAGCAGTTTATTGTCCGGAATAAATCAGCCCCAGCATTTT

J: TRBJ1-5
V: TRBV19
size: NA
D: NA
CDR3: CASSIFSVGQPQHF
DNA: TGTGCCAGTAGTATATTTTCGGTTGGTCAGCCCCAGCATTTT

J: TRBJ1-3
V: TRBV3-1/TRBV3-2
size: NA
D: NA
CDR3: CASQPRRGTASGNTIYF
DNA: TGTGCCAGCCAGCCAAGGAGGGGCACAGCCTCTGGAAACACCATATATTTT

J: TRBJ2-3
V: TRBV5-4
size: NA
D: NA
CDR3: CASSSWTASTDTQYF
DNA: TGTGCCAGCAGCTCGTGGACAGCTAGCACAGATACGCAGTATTTT

J: TRBJ2-1
V: TRBV12-5
size: NA
D: NA
CDR3: CASGWGPHTKFYNEQFF
DNA: TGTGCTAGTGGTTGGGGCCCCCACACTAAATTCTACAATGAGCAGTTCTTC

J: TRBJ2-2
V: TRBV29-1
size: NA
D: TRBD2
CDR3: CSGKSGSRTGELFF
DNA: TGCAGCGGGAAAAGCGGGAGTCGAACCGGGGAGCTGTTTTTT